One T cell receptor beta chain is described in this entry. As yet, its antigen is unknown. This specimen comes from a study of cytomegalovirus exposure and HLA in healthy donors. Study summary: Unique TCRs numbering some 77 million, obtained from HLA-typed donors, made up an early data release.

PCR involved 60 Vbeta and 13 Jbeta primers. This table comes from immunoSEQ multiplex PCR, and its TCRdb copy is limited to in-frame clones, with some not included. The sample records around 61,000 clones, 70% to 85% being singletons. The CDR3 is made up of 13 amino acids. The germline V gene has CDR1 SQVTM and CDR2 ANQGSEA. The ends were cut back, 4 bases at V and 0 bases at J, with 10 bases in the middle. Study-wide points: The productive fraction for most TCR beta V segments was about 87% or about 30% in an earlier analysis. By HLA locus, TCR association rates varied in a later analysis, with DRB1 showing the most and HLA-C the fewest. The study listed roughly 160 cytomegalovirus-associated TCR beta chains.

The rearrangement links TRBV29-1 to TRBJ2-7, with D maybe TRBD2 (7 bases). Sequencing was performed on PBMCs. The receptor's source is a man between 35 and 55 years old in good health and CMV-seronegative. In DNA form, the CDR3 reads TGCAGCGTTGTCGGGGGGCACTCCTACGAGCAGTACTTC. Its translation: CSVVGGHSYEQYF.